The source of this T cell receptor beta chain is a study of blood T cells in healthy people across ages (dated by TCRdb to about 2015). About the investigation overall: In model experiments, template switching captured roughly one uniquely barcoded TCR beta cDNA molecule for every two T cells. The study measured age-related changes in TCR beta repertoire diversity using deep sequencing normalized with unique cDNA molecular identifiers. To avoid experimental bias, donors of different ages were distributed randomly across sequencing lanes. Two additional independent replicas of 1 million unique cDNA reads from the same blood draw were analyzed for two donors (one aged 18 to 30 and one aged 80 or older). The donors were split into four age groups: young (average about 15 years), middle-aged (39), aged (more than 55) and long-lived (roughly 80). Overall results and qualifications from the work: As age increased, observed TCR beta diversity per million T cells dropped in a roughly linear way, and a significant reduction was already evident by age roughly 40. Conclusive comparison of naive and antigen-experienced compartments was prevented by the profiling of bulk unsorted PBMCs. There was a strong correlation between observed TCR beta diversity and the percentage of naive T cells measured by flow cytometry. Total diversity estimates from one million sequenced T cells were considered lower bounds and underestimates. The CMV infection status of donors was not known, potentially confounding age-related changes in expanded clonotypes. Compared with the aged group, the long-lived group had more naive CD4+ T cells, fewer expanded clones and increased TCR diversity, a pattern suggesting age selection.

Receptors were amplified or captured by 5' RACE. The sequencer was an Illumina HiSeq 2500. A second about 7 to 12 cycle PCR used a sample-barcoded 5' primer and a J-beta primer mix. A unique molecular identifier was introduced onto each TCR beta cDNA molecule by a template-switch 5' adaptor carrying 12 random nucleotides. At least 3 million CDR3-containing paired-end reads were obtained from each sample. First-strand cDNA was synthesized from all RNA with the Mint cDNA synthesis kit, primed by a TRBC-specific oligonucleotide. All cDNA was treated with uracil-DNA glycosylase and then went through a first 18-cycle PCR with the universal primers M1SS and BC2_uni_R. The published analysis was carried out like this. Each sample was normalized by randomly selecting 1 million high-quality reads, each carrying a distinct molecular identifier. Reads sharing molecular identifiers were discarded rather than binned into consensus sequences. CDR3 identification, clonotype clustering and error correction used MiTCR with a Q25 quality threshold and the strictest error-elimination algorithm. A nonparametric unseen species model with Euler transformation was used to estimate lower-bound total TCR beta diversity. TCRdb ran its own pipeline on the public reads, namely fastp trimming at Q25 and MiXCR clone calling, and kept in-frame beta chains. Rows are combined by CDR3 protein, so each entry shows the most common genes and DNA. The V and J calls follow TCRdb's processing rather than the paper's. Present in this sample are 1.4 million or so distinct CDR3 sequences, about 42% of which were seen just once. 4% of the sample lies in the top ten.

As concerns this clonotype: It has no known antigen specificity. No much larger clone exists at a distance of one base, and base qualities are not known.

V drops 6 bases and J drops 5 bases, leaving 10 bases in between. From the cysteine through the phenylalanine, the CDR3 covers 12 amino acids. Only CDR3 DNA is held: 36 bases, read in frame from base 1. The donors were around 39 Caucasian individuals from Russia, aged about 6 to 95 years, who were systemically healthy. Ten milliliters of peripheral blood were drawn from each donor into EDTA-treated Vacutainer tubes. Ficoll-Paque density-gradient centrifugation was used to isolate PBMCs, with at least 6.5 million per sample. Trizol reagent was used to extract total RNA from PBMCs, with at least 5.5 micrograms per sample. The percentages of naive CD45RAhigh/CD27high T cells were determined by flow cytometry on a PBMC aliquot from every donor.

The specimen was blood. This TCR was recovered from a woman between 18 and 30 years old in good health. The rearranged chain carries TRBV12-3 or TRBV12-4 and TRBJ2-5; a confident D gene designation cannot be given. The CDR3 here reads CASSHGLETQYF. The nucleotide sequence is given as TGTGCCAGCAGCCATGGGTTGGAGACCCAGTACTTC.